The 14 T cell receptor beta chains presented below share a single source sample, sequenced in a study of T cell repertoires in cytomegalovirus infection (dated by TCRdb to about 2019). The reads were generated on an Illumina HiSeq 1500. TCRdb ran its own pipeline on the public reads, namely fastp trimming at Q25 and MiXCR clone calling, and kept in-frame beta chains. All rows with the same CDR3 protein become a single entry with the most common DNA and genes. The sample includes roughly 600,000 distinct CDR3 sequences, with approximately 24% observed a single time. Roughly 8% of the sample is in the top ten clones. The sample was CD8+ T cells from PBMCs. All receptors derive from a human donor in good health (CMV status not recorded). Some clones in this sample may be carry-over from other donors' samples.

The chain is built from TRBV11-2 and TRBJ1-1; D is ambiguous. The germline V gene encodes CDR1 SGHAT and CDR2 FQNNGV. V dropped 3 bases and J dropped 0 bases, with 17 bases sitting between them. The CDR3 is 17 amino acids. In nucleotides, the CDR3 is TGTGCCAGCAGCTTGTGGTCGCGCTTTCTTATGAACACTGAAGCTTTCTTT. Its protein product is CASSLWSRFLMNTEAFF.

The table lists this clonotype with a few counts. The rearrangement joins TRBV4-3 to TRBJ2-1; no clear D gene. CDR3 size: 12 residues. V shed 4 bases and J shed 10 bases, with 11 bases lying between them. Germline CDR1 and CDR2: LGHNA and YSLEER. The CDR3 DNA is TGCGCCAGCAGCCCCTGGGGTAGGGAGCAGTTCTTC. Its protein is CASSPWGREQFF.

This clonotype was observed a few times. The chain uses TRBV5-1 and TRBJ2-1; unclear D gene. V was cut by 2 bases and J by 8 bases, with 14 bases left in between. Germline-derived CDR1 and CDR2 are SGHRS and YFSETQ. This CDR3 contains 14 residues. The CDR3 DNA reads TGCGCCAGCAGCTTAGGGTCACCCTTAGATGAGCAGTTCTTC. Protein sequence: CASSLGSPLDEQFF.

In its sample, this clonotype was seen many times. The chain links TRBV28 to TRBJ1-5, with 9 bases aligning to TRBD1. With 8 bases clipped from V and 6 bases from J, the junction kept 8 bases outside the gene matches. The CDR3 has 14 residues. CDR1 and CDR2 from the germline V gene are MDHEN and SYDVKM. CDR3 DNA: TGTGCCAGCTGGGAGACAGGGGGGGTTCAGCCCCAGCATTTT. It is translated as CASWETGGVQPQHF.

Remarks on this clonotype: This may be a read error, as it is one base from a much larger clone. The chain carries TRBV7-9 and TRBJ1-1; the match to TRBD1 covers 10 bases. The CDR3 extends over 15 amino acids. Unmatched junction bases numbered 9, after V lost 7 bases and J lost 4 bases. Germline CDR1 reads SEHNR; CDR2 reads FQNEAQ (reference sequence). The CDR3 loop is CASNHRDRGTTEAFF. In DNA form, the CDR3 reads TGTGCCAGCAACCACCGGGACAGGGGAACCACTGAAGCTTTCTTT.

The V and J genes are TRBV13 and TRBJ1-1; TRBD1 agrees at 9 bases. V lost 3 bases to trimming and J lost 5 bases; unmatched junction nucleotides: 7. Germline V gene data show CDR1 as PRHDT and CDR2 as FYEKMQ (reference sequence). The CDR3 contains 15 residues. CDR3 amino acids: CASSFIDRGGTEAFF. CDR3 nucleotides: TGTGCCAGCAGCTTCATCGACAGGGGGGGTACTGAAGCTTTCTTT.

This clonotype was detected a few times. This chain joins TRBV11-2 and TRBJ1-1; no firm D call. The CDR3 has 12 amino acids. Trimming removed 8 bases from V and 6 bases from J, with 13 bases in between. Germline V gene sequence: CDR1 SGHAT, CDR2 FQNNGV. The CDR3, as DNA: TGTGCCAGCCGCACGGGGTACGCTGAAGCTTTCTTT. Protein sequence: CASRTGYAEAFF.

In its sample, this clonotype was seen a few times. The CDR3 DNA sequence: TGTGCCAACATAGCCCGGGACAGACCCTACAATGAGCAGTTCTTC. Its protein is CANIARDRPYNEQFF. V usage is TRBV6-6 and J usage is TRBJ2-1, with TRBD1 matching over 7 bases. The junction had 11 bases not matched to a gene; V was cut back by 10 bases and J by 2 bases. CDR1 and CDR2 (germline): MNHNY, SVGAGI (reference sequence). The CDR3 covers 15 residues.

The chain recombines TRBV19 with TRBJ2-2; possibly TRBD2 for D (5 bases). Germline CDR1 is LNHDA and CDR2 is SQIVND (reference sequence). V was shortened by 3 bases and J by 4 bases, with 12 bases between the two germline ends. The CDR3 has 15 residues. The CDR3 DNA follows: TGTGCCAGTAGTATTGCGGGTCTTAGCACCGGGGAGCTGTTTTTT. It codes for CASSIAGLSTGELFF.

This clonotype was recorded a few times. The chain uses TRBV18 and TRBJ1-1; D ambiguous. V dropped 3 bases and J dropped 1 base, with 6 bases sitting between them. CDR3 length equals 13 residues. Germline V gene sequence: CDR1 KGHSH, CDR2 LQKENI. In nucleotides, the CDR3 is TGTGCCAGCTCACCCGACACGAACACTGAAGCTTTCTTT. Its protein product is CASSPDTNTEAFF.

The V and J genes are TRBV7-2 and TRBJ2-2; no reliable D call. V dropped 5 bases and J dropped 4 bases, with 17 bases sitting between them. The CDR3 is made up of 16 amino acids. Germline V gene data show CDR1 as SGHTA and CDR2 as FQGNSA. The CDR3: CASSPFRSPGTGELFF. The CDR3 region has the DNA TGTGCCAGCAGCCCCTTTCGCAGCCCGGGCACCGGGGAGCTGTTTTTT.

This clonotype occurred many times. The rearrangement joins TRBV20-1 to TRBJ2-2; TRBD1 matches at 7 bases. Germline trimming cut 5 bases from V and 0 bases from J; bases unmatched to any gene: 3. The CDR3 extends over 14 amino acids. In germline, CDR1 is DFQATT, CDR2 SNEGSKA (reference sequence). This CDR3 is CSAPDRTNTGELFF. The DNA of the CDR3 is TGCAGTGCTCCGGACAGGACGAACACCGGGGAGCTGTTTTTT.

Here the CDR3 reads CASNGGPNEQFF. As DNA, the CDR3 is TGTGCCAGCAACGGGGGGCCCAATGAGCAGTTCTTC. The genes are TRBV7-6 and TRBJ2-1; possible D gene TRBD2, 7 bases. Deletions cut 7 bases from V and 6 bases from J, with 10 bases between. The CDR3 totals 12 residues. CDR1 and CDR2 from the germline V gene are SGHVS and FNYEAQ.

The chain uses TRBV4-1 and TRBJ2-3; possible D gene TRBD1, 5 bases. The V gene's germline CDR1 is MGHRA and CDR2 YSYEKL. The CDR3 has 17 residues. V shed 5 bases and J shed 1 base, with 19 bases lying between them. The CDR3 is CASSSTVAGLGTDTQYF. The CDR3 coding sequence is TGCGCCAGCAGCTCCACCGTCGCAGGGCTGGGCACAGATACGCAGTATTTT.